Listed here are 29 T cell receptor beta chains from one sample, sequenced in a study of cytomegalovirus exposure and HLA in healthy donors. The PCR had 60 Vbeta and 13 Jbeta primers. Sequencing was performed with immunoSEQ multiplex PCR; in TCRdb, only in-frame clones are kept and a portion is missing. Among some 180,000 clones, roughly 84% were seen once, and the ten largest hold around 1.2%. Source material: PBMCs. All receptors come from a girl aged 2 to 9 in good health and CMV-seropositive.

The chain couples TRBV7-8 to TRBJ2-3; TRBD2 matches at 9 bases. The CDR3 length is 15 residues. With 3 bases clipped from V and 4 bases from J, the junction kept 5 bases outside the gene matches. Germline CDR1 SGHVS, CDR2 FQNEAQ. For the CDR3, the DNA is TGTGCCAGCAGCTTGATAGCGGGAGACCCAGATACGCAGTATTTT. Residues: CASSLIAGDPDTQYF.

In DNA, the CDR3 is TGTGCCAGTAGTAGGGGGGGGACTAGCGGGGCCCTAGCCAAAAACATTCAGTACTTC. It translates to CASSRGGTSGALAKNIQYF. The rearrangement joins TRBV19 to TRBJ2-4; 13 bases match TRBD2. Trimming at V came to 4 bases and at J to 0 bases, leaving 9 bases not matched to a gene. The CDR3 loop spans 19 amino acids. Germline values: CDR1 LNHDA, CDR2 SQIVND (reference sequence).

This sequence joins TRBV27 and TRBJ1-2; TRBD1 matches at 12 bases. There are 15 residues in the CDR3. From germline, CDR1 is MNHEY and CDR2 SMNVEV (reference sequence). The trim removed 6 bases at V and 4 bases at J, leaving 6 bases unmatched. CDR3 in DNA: TGTGCCAGCAGGGGACAGGGGGCGAACCCCTATGGCTACACCTTC. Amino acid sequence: CASRGQGANPYGYTF.

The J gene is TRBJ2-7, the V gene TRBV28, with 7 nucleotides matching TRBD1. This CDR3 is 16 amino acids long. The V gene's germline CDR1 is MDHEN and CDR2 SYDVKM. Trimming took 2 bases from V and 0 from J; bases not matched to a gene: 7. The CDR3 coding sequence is TGTGCCAGCAGTTTAGGACCACGGACAGGCTCCTACGAGCAGTACTTC. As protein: CASSLGPRTGSYEQYF.

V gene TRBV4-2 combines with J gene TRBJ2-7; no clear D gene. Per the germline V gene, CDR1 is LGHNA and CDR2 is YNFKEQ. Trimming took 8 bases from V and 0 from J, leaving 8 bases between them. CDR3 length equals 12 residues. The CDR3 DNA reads TGTGCCAGCGGAGCTCACTCCTACGAGCAGTACTTC. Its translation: CASGAHSYEQYF.

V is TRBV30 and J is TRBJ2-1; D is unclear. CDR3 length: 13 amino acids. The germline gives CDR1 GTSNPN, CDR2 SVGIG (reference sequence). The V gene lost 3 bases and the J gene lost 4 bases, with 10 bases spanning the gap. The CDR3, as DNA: TGTGCCTGGAGCGGATCGAGGTACAATGAGCAGTTCTTC. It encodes CAWSGSRYNEQFF.

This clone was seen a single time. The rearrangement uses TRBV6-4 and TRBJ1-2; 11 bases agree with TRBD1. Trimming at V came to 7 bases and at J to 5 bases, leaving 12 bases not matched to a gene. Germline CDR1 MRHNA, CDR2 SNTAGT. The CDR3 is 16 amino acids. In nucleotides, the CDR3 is TGTGCCAGCACCGCCGGGACAGGGGGGAGAGGGTATGGCTACACCTTC. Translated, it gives CASTAGTGGRGYGYTF.

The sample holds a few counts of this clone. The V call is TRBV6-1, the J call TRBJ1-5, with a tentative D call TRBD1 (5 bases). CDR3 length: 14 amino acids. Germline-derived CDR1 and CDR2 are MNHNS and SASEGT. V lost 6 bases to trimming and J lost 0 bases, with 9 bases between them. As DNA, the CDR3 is TGTGCCAGCAGCTCAGGGTATAGCAATCAGCCCCAGCATTTT. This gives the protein CASSSGYSNQPQHF.

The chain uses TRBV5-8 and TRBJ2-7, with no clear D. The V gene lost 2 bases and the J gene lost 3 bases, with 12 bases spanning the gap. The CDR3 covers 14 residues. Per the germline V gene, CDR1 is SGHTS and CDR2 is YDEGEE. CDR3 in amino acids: CASSFSRGGYEQYF. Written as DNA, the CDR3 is TGTGCCAGCAGCTTTTCCCGTGGCGGCTACGAGCAGTACTTC.

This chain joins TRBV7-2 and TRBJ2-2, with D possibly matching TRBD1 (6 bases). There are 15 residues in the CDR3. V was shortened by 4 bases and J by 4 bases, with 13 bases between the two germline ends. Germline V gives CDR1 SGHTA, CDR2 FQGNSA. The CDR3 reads CASSSRTAFTGELFF. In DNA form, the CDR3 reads TGTGCCAGCAGCTCAAGGACAGCATTCACCGGGGAGCTGTTTTTT.

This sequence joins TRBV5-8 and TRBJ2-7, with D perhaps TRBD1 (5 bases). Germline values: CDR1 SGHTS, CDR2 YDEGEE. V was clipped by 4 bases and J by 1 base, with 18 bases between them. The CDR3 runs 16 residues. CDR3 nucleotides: TGTGCCAGCAGCCTGAACTGGGGCAGGTCATCCTACGAGCAGTACTTC. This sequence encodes CASSLNWGRSSYEQYF.

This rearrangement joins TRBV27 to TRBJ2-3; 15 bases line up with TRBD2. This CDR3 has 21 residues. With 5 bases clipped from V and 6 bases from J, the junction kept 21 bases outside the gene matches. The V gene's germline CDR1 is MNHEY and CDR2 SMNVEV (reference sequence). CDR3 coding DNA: TGTGCCAGCAGTCTCTTCTCCCTGGGGCCCGGGACTAGCGGGGGGCGGGATACGCAGTATTTT. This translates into CASSLFSLGPGTSGGRDTQYF.

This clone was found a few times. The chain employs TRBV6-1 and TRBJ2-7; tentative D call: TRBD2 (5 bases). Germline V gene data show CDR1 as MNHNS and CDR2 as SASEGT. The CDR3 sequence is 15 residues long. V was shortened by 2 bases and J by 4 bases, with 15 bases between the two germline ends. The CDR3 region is CASSEWERGFYEQYF. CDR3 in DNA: TGTGCCAGCAGTGAATGGGAGAGAGGATTTTACGAGCAGTACTTC.

This CDR3 reads CASSTESGTGELFF. The CDR3 coding sequence is TGTGCCAGCAGTACGGAGTCGGGGACCGGGGAGCTGTTTTTT. This chain links TRBV6-5 with TRBJ2-2, with a tentative D call TRBD2 (5 bases). Trimming pared 5 bases from V and 5 bases from J, leaving 12 bases between. Per germline, CDR1 MNHEY and CDR2 SVGAGI. The CDR3 consists of 14 residues.

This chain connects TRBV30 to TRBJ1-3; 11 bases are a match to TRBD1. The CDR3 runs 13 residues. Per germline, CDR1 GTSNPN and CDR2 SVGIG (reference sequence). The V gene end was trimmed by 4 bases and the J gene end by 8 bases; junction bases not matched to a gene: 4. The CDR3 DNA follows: TGTGCCTGGACCTGGACAGGGGGCCACACCATATATTTT. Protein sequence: CAWTWTGGHTIYF.

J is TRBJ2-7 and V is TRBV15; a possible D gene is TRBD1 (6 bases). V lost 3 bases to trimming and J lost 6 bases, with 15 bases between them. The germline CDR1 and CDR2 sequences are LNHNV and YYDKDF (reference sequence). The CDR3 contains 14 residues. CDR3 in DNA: TGTGCCACCAGCAGGTCCGTGGGGGCTGCCGAGCAGTACTTC. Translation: CATSRSVGAAEQYF.

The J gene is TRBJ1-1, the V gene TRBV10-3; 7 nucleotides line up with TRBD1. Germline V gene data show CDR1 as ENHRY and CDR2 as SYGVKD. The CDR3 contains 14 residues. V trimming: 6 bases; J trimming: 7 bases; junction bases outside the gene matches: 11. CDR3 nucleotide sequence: TGTGCCATCAGAGCTTTTCGGGACAGTAGTGAAGCTTTCTTT. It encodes CAIRAFRDSSEAFF.

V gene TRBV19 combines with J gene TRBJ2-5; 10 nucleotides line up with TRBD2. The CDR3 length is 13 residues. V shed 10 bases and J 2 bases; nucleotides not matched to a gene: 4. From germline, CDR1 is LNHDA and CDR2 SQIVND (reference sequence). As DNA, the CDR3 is TGTGCCACCTGGACTAGCGGACAAGAGACCCAGTACTTC. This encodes CATWTSGQETQYF.

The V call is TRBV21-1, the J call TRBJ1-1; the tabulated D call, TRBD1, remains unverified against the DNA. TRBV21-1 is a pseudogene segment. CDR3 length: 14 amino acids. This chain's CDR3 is CASGYRGPGTEAFF. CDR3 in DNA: TGTGCCAGCGGATACAGGGGGCCGGGCACTGAAGCTTTCTTT.

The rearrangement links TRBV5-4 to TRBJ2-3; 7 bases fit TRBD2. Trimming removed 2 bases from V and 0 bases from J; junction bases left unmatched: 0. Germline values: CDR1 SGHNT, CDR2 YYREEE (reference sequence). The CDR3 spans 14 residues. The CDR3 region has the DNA TGTGCCAGCAGCTTTAGCGGGAGCACAGATACGCAGTATTTT. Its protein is CASSFSGSTDTQYF.

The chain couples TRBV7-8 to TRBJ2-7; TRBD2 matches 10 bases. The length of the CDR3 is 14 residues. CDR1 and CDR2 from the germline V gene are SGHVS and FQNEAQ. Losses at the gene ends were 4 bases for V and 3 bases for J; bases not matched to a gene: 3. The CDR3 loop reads CASSWGLARYEQYF. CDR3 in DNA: TGTGCCAGCAGCTGGGGACTAGCGCGCTACGAGCAGTACTTC.

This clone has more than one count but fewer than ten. The CDR3 region is CASSQDDRRNTIYF. The CDR3, as DNA: TGCGCCAGCAGCCAAGATGACAGGAGGAACACCATATATTTT. The gene calls are TRBV4-1 and TRBJ1-3, with a tentative D call TRBD1 (6 bases). V was clipped by 0 bases and J by 7 bases, with 10 bases between them. The length of the CDR3 is 14 residues. The germline CDR1 and CDR2 sequences are MGHRA and YSYEKL.

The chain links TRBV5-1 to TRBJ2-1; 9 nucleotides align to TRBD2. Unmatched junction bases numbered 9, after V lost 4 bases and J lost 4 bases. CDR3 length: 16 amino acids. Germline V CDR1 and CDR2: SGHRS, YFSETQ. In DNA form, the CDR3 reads TGCGCCAGCAGCGGAACTAGCGGGCCCGATTACAATGAGCAGTTCTTC. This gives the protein CASSGTSGPDYNEQFF.

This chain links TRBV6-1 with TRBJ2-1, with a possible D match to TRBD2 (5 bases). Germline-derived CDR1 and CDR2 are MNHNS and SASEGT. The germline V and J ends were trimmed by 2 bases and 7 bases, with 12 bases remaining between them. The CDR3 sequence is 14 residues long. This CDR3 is CASSEFARVNEQFF. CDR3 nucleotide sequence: TGTGCCAGCAGTGAATTCGCGCGGGTAAATGAGCAGTTCTTC.

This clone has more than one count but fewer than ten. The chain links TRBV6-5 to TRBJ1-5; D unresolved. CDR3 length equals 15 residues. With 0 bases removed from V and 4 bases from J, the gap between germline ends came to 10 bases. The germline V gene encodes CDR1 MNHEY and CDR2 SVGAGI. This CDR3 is CASSYSSGLNQPQHF. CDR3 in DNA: TGTGCCAGCAGTTACTCGAGCGGACTTAATCAGCCCCAGCATTTT.

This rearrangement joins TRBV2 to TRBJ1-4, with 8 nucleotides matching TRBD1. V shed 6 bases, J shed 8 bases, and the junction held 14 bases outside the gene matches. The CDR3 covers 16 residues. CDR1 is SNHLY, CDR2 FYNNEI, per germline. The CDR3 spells CASRPGGAGSEEKLFF. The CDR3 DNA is TGTGCCAGCAGACCAGGGGGCGCAGGTTCTGAGGAAAAACTGTTTTTT.

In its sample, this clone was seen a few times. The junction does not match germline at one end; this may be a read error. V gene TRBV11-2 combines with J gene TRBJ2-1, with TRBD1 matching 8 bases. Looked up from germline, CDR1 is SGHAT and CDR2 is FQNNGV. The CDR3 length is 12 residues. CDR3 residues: CASSIDRGEQFF. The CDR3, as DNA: TGTGCCAGCAGCATAGACAGGGGTGAGCAGTTCTTC. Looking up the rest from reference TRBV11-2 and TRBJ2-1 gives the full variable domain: EAGVAQSPRYKIIEKRQSVAFWCNPISGHATLYWYQQILGQGPKLLIQFQNNGVVDDSQLPKDRFSAERLKGVDSTLKIQPAKLEDSAVYLCASSIDRGEQFFGPGTRLTVL.

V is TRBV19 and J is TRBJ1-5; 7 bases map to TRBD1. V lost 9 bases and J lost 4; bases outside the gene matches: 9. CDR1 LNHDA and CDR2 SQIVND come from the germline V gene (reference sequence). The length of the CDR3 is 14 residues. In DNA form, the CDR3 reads TGTGCCAGCTCCGGGGCAGGGGGGAATCAGCCCCAGCATTTT. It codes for CASSGAGGNQPQHF.

DNA for the CDR3: TGCGCCAGCAGCTTGGGGGTGGGGGGGTCAGAAGATACGCAGTATTTT. Protein sequence: CASSLGVGGSEDTQYF. This chain joins TRBV5-1 and TRBJ2-3, with 7 positions matching TRBD2. The CDR3 has 16 amino acids. Germline assignment: CDR1 SGHRS and CDR2 YFSETQ. V dropped 0 bases and J dropped 5; count of bases not matched to a gene: 9. Full variable domain (remainder filled in from reference TRBV5-1 and TRBJ2-3): KAGVTQTPRYLIKTRGQQVTLSCSPISGHRSVSWYQQTPGQGLQFLFEYFSETQRNKGNFPGRFSGRQFSNSRSEMNVSTLELGDSALYLCASSLGVGGSEDTQYFGPGTRLTVL.